The present T cell receptor (beta chain) was sequenced within a study of human T cells and chemical hapten exposure. Overall study: In the sensitization step, 2% DPC was placed on approximately 2 cm by approximately 2 cm of upper inner arm skin.

The CDR3 is made up of 12 amino acids. Germline V gene lookup returns CDR1 LNHDA and CDR2 SQIVND (reference sequence). V was clipped by 6 bases and J by 4 bases, with 7 bases between them. In TCRdb, the RACE reads were re-called with MiXCR into one record per CDR3 protein. The data hold about 100,000 distinct CDR3 sequences, with approximately 11% observed a single time. The sample's time point: patch test 1, 2 weeks after DPC sensitization. Treatment given: therapeutic diphenylcyclopropenone sensitization with weekly scalp DPC. Study results and caveats: There was alopecia in the donors, so their immune response may differ from that of healthy people.

This clonotype was counted many times. Its antigen is currently unknown. The origin of this receptor is a woman in her forties with alopecia areata. Some clones in this sample may be carry-over from other donors' samples. The specimen comprised whole blood, sampled in connection with sensitization to the hapten diphenylcyclopropenone (DPC). V and J are TRBV19 and TRBJ1-5; D ambiguous. Here the CDR3 reads CASSRINQPQHF. DNA of the CDR3: TGTGCCAGTAGCCGTATAAATCAGCCCCAGCATTTT.